This TCR beta chain comes out of a study of T cell changes during pregnancy in multiple sclerosis. The table came from immunoSEQ multiplex PCR; TCRdb's copy has only in-frame clones and leaves some out. The sample yields 47,000 or so clones, 70% to 90% seen once. This clone was detected once. Source: peripheral blood, taken in the first trimester of pregnancy. The receptor was derived from a female donor with multiple sclerosis, enrolled in a pregnancy study.

CDR3 residues: CASGGARAGEKLFF. The CDR3 DNA reads as TGTGCCAGCGGCGGCGCCAGGGCAGGGGAAAAACTGTTTTTT. V is TRBV2 and J is TRBJ1-4; D is possibly TRBD1 (5 bases). Germline-derived CDR1 and CDR2 are SNHLY and FYNNEI. V shed 8 bases and J shed 8 bases, with 18 bases lying between them. CDR3 length equals 14 residues.